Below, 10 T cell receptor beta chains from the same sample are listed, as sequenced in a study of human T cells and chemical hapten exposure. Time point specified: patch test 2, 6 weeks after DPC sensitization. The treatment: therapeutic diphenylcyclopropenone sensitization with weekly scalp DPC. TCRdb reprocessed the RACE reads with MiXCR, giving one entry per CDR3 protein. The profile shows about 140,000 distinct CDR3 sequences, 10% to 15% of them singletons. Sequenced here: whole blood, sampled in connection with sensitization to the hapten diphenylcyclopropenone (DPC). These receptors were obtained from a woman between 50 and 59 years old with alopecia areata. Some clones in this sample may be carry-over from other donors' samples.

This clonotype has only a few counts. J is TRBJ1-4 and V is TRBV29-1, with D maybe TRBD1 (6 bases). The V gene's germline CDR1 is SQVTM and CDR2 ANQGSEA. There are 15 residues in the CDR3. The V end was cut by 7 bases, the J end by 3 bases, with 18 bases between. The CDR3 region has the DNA TGCAGCGCCCTTCAGGCGGGGGCGGCTAATGAAAAACTGTTTTTT. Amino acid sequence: CSALQAGAANEKLFF.

The CDR3 nucleotides read TGTGCCAGCAGGGCCCCCGGGGGGCCCGGGGGTGAAGCTTTCTTT. Amino acid sequence: CASRAPGGPGGEAFF. V gene TRBV25-1 combines with J gene TRBJ1-1, with D possibly TRBD1 on 6 matching bases. The CDR3 spans 15 residues. The V and J ends lost 6 bases and 7 bases respectively, with 21 bases between them. Germline CDR1 and CDR2: MGHDK and SYGVNS.

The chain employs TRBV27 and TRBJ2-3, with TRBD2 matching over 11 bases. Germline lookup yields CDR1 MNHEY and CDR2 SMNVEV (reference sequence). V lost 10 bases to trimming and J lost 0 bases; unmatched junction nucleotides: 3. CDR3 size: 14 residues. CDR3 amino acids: CATGTSGSTDTQYF. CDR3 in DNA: TGTGCCACCGGGACTAGCGGTAGCACAGATACGCAGTATTTT.

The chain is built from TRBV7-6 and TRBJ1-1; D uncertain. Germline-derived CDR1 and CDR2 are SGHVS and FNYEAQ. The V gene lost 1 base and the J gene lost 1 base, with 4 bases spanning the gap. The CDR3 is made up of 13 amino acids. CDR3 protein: CASSLDTNTEAFF. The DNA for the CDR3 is TGTGCCAGCAGCTTAGACACGAACACTGAAGCTTTCTTT.

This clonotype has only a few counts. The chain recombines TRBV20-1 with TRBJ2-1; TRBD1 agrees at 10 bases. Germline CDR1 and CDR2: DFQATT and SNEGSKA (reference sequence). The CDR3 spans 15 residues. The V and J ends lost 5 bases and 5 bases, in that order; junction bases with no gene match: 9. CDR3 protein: CSASRDRGTHNEQFF. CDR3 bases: TGCAGTGCTTCTCGGGACAGGGGAACTCACAATGAGCAGTTCTTC.

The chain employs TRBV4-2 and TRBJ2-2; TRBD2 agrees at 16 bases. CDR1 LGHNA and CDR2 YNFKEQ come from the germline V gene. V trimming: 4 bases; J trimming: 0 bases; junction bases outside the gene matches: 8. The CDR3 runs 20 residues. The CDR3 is CASSRATGTSGRANTGELFF. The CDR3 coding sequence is TGTGCCAGCAGCCGAGCAACCGGGACTAGCGGGAGGGCGAACACCGGGGAGCTGTTTTTT.

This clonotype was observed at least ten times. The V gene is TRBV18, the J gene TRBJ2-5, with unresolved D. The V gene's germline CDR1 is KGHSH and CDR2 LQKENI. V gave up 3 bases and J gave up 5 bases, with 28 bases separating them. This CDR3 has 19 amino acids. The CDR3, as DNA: TGTGCCAGCTCACCTGGGCAATTTCTGAGAAGGAGCACGGAGGAGACCCAGTACTTC. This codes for CASSPGQFLRRSTEETQYF.

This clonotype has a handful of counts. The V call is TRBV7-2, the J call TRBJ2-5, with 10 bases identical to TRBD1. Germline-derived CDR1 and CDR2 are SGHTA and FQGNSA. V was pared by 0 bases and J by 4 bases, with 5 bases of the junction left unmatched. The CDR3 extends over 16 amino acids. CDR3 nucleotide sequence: TGTGCCAGCAGCTTAGCGACGACAGGGGGCTCAGAGACCCAGTACTTC. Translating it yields CASSLATTGGSETQYF.

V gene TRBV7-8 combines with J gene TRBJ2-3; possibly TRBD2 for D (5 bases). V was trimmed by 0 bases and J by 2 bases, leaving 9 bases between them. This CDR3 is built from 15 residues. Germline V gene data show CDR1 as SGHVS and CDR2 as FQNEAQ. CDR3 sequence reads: CASSLASGYTDTQYF. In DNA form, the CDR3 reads TGTGCCAGCAGCTTAGCGTCGGGGTACACAGATACGCAGTATTTT.

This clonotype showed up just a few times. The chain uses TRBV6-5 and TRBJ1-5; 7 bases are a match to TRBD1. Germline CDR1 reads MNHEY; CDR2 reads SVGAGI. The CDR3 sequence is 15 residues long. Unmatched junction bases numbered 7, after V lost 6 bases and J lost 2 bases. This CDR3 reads CASSTTGAGNQPQHF. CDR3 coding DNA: TGTGCCAGCAGCACCACAGGGGCAGGCAATCAGCCCCAGCATTTT.